A selection of T cell receptor beta chains follows, all from one sample in a study of ipilimumab plus nivolumab after autologous stem cell transplantation. Generated by immunoSEQ multiplex PCR, the TCRdb table keeps only in-frame clones and is missing some. The repertoire holds 9,400 or so clones, with over 60% as singletons. Specimen: PBMCs, collected in a trial of ipilimumab plus nivolumab as post-transplant consolidation. These receptors were taken from a female donor with multiple myeloma. CDR3s include the opening cysteine and the closing phenylalanine or tryptophan. The order of the fields is J gene, V gene, CDR3 protein.

>TRBJ2-5|TRBV5-1
CASSFQRERWETQYF
>TRBJ2-7|TRBV11-3
CASSLEERAQYF
>TRBJ1-4|TRBV7-3
CASSSTGAEKLFF
>TRBJ2-1|TRBV9
CASGTGGYEQFF
>TRBJ2-7|TRBV11-2
CASSLRGLAYEQYF
>TRBJ2-2|TRBV28
CASSLSHRELFF
>TRBJ2-2|TRBV7-3
CASSIGTGATGELFF
>TRBJ1-5|TRBV11-3
CASSPGTGNQPQHF
>TRBJ2-1|TRBV4-3
CASSQEGWTEQFF
>TRBJ2-7|TRBV10-2
CASSDVPSGTLSYEQYF
>TRBJ1-2|TRBV7-6
CASSPGGRGYGYTF
>TRBJ2-7|TRBV5-4
CASSQGWGQETYEQYF
>TRBJ1-5|TRBV19
CASTNRGGNQPQHF
>TRBJ1-1|TRBV29-1
CSSWDRNTNTEAFF
>TRBJ1-1|TRBV19
CASIMGPGGSPFF
>TRBJ2-7|TRBV11-2
CASSLGAVAYEQYF
>TRBJ2-2|TRBV29-1
CSARLAVGELFF
>TRBJ1-4|TRBV7-9
CASSLGYNEEKLFF
>NA|TRBV6-6
CASSLGAFGNYEQYF
>TRBJ2-3|TRBV15
CATSRDRGTFLTQYF
>TRBJ2-7|TRBV27
CASSQASLADYEQYF
>TRBJ2-1|TRBV7-3
CASSLGRSVGGHQFF
>TRBJ2-2|TRBV7-8
CASTDTGELFF
>TRBJ2-2|TRBV5-1
CASHRPGEVGELFF
>TRBJ2-1|TRBV7-2
CASTSRGTSNSEQFF
>TRBJ2-1|TRBV19
CASSPPPGLAGSVYNEQFF
>TRBJ2-7|TRBV27
CASSIPNGEQYF
>TRBJ2-3|TRBV19
CASSMQEGADTQYF
>TRBJ2-7|TRBV27
CASSPGTLGYEQYF
>TRBJ1-1|TRBV19
CASSKRQGKNTEAFF
>TRBJ2-7|TRBV20-1
CSASPGYEQYF
>TRBJ2-7|TRBV11-2
CASSLASENEQYF
>TRBJ1-4|TRBV27
CASSLNRGLYEKLFF
>TRBJ2-1|TRBV5-1
CASSLAPTSEQFF
>TRBJ2-7|TRBV6-5
CASSYSRPGPYEQYF
>TRBJ2-7|TRBV28
CASSLYAGEVNEQYF
>TRBJ1-2|TRBV7-8
CASSPTGVNGYTF
>TRBJ1-2|TRBV6-6
CASSYQTGLSYGYTF
>TRBJ1-2|TRBV9
CASSVTENYGYTF
>TRBJ2-1|TRBV28
CASSLLLSDPSYNEQFF
>TRBJ2-7|TRBV5-1
CASRTEGTYEQYF
>TRBJ2-7|TRBV4-3
CASSQRAGSYEQYF
>TRBJ2-5|TRBV27
CASSLSLAGVSETQYF
>TRBJ2-1|TRBV6-6
CASTGTSGAYNEQFF
>TRBJ2-7|TRBV7-8
CASSQTGSTSYEQYF
>TRBJ2-1|TRBV19
CATSLVNEQFF
>TRBJ2-1|TRBV19
CASRKSGGSYNEQFF
>NA|TRBV6-6
CASSYEGVPYEQYF
>TRBJ2-1|TRBV7-7
CASSLRDRGIYNEQFF
>TRBJ2-6|TRBV19
CASSPRTDPGANVLTF
>TRBJ1-1|TRBV6-1
CATFGTGKNTEAFF
>TRBJ2-1|TRBV27
CASSYKDEQFF
>TRBJ1-5|TRBV28
CASSGSDRGNQPQHF
>TRBJ1-1|TRBV5-1
CASSLVSGSNTEAFF
>TRBJ2-7|TRBV6-6
CASRTPSGAYEQYF